One and the same sample provided the 21 T cell receptor beta chains below, sequenced in a study of T cell repertoires in cytomegalovirus infection. Each CDR3 protein is one row after TCRdb ran MiXCR on the reads. The sample includes around 280,000 distinct CDR3 sequences, roughly an eighth of them seen just once. The specimen sequenced was PBMCs. The receptors stem from a human donor in good health (CMV status not recorded). Some clones in this sample may be carry-over from other donors' samples.

V usage is TRBV5-6 and J usage is TRBJ2-7, with 12 bases identical to TRBD1. CDR1 and CDR2 (germline): SGHDT, YYEEEE. The trim removed 3 bases at V and 5 bases at J, leaving 6 bases unmatched. This CDR3 has 15 residues. The CDR3 region has the DNA TGTGCCAGCAGCTCGGGACAGGGGGCTTTCCACGAGCAGTACTTC. Protein sequence: CASSSGQGAFHEQYF.

This clonotype was seen a few times. This sequence joins TRBV6-5 and TRBJ1-6; 7 nucleotides match TRBD1. This CDR3 has 14 amino acids. Germline CDR1 reads MNHEY; CDR2 reads SVGAGI. The junction had 1 base not matched to a gene; V was cut back by 2 bases and J by 6 bases. The CDR3 region is CASSYGTANSPLHF. The CDR3 nucleotides read TGTGCCAGCAGTTACGGGACAGCTAATTCACCCCTCCACTTT.

This clonotype has at least ten counts. This sequence joins TRBV7-2 and TRBJ2-7; D gene unclear. There are 14 residues in the CDR3. V lost 1 base, J lost 7 bases, and 14 bases lay in between. CDR1 is SGHTA and CDR2 is FQGNSA in the germline V gene. The CDR3 reads CASSLGRTVGEQYF. The DNA for the CDR3 is TGTGCCAGCAGCTTAGGTCGCACCGTGGGAGAGCAGTACTTC.

In its sample, this clonotype was seen many times. The chain employs TRBV7-2 and TRBJ1-2, with TRBD1 matching 9 bases. CDR3 length equals 13 residues. Germline assignment: CDR1 SGHTA and CDR2 FQGNSA. The ends lost 4 bases at V and 6 bases at J; junction bases unmatched: 3. The CDR3 is CASSSGTGHGYTF. As DNA, the CDR3 is TGTGCCAGCAGCTCCGGGACAGGGCATGGCTACACCTTC.

The chain uses TRBV29-1 and TRBJ2-1; TRBD1 is a possible D gene (5 bases). CDR1 SQVTM and CDR2 ANQGSEA come from the germline V gene. The CDR3 sequence is 14 residues long. Trimming took 4 bases from V and 3 from J, leaving 13 bases between them. CDR3 residues: CSVALGLGYNEQFF. The CDR3 DNA sequence: TGCAGCGTTGCCCTGGGGCTGGGCTACAATGAGCAGTTCTTC.

This clonotype showed up many times. The V call is TRBV5-6, the J call TRBJ2-1; D is unclear. This CDR3 comprises 13 residues. CDR1 and CDR2 (germline): SGHDT, YYEEEE. Trimming removed 0 bases at V and 5 bases at J, with 6 bases between. The CDR3 DNA sequence: TGTGCCAGCAGCTTGGCCTTGGACAATGAGCAGTTCTTC. This encodes CASSLALDNEQFF.

This clonotype was counted at least ten times. The chain joins TRBV12-3 or TRBV12-4 to TRBJ2-1; TRBD2 matches at 9 bases. V gave up 3 bases and J gave up 4 bases; unmatched junction bases: 4. This CDR3 region has 15 residues. CDR3 sequence: CASSFSGGPYNEQFF. The CDR3 coding sequence is TGTGCCAGCAGTTTCAGCGGGGGGCCTTACAATGAGCAGTTCTTC.

In its sample, this clonotype was seen many times. V usage is TRBV7-2 and J usage is TRBJ1-1; no reliable D call. Germline V CDR1 and CDR2: SGHTA, FQGNSA. The CDR3 length is 13 residues. V lost 1 base and J lost 7, with 10 bases in between. The CDR3 bases are TGTGCCAGCAGCTTAGTATCTGGTAGTGAAGCTTTCTTT. Protein product: CASSLVSGSEAFF. Based on the CDR3 plus reference TRBV7-2 and TRBJ1-1, the full variable domain is GAGVSQSPSNKVTEKGKDVELRCDPISGHTALYWYRQSLGQGLEFLIYFQGNSAPDKSGLPSDRFSAERTGGSVSTLTIQRTQQEDSAVYLCASSLVSGSEAFFGQGTRLTVV.

This clonotype appeared many times. This chain connects TRBV11-2 to TRBJ2-1; D call uncertain. In germline, CDR1 is SGHAT, CDR2 FQNNGV. The V end was cut by 2 bases, the J end by 10 bases, with 18 bases between. The CDR3 is made up of 15 amino acids. CDR3 DNA: TGTGCCAGCAGCTTATTATTCCTCTCCTCCGGGGAGCAGTTCTTC. This encodes CASSLLFLSSGEQFF.

This clonotype occurred many times. This chain joins TRBV5-5 and TRBJ1-1; no clear D gene. Germline CDR1 SGHKS, CDR2 YYEKEE (reference sequence). V was clipped by 4 bases and J by 0 bases, with 10 bases between them. There are 14 residues in the CDR3. The CDR3 nucleotides are TGTGCCAGCAGCGGCGGCGTTGTGAACACTGAAGCTTTCTTT. It encodes CASSGGVVNTEAFF.

This clonotype is a singleton in its sample. The V call is TRBV5-4, the J call TRBJ2-7; the match to TRBD1 covers 7 bases. This CDR3 contains 16 residues. Germline V gene data show CDR1 as SGHNT and CDR2 as YYREEE (reference sequence). J lost 0 bases, V lost 5 bases, and 11 bases had no gene match. The CDR3 reads CASSSPPGQSSYEQYF. CDR3 coding DNA: TGTGCCAGCAGTTCGCCACCGGGACAGAGCTCCTACGAGCAGTACTTC. The full variable domain, with the rest looked up from reference TRBV5-4 and TRBJ2-7, is ETGVTQSPTHLIKTRGQQVTLRCSSQSGHNTVSWYQQALGQGPQFIFQYYREEENGRGNFPPRFSGLQFPNYSSELNVNALELDDSALYLCASSSPPGQSSYEQYFGPGTRLTVT.

This clonotype turned up a few times. The CDR3 reads CASSTTGTRYSNQPQHF. DNA of the CDR3: TGTGCCAGCAGTACCACCGGGACAAGATATAGCAATCAGCCCCAGCATTTT. The chain has TRBV6-2 or TRBV6-3 and TRBJ1-5, with D possibly matching TRBD1 (6 bases). V was trimmed by 5 bases and J by 0 bases, leaving 17 bases between them. CDR1 is MNHEY and CDR2 is SVGEGT in the germline V gene. The CDR3 loop spans 17 amino acids.

The V gene is TRBV6-6, the J gene TRBJ1-1; 10 bases align to TRBD1. V shed 9 bases, J shed 7 bases, and the junction held 5 bases outside the gene matches. The CDR3 spans 12 residues. The germline V gene has CDR1 MNHNY and CDR2 SVGAGI (reference sequence). The CDR3, as DNA: TGTGCCAGTGACAGGGGGCAAGTTGAAGCTTTCTTT. Translation: CASDRGQVEAFF.

This chain connects TRBV5-6 to TRBJ2-2; D possibly corresponds to TRBD1 (6 bases). Trimming stripped 2 bases from V and 5 bases from J, with 10 bases between. In germline, CDR1 is SGHDT, CDR2 YYEEEE. This CDR3 is built from 14 residues. The CDR3 DNA sequence: TGTGCCAGCAGCTTTGAGGGGGTAACCGGGGAGCTGTTTTTT. It is translated as CASSFEGVTGELFF.

The chain has TRBV28 and TRBJ2-7, with TRBD1 identical over 7 bases. The CDR3 sequence is 14 residues long. Germline V gene data show CDR1 as MDHEN and CDR2 as SYDVKM. The V gene end was trimmed by 7 bases and the J gene end by 3 bases; junction bases not matched to a gene: 9. The CDR3 protein is CASKSRDSYYEQYF. CDR3 nucleotides: TGTGCCAGCAAATCCCGGGACAGTTACTACGAGCAGTACTTC.

This clonotype was counted at least ten times. V usage is TRBV7-2 and J usage is TRBJ2-7, with unresolved D. The CDR3 loop spans 15 amino acids. Deletions cut 3 bases from V and 2 bases from J, with 14 bases between. CDR1 SGHTA and CDR2 FQGNSA come from the germline V gene. The CDR3 here is CASSLRSERPYEQYF. As DNA, the CDR3 is TGTGCCAGCAGCTTGCGTTCAGAGAGGCCCTACGAGCAGTACTTC.

This clonotype was picked up many times. J is TRBJ2-5 and V is TRBV7-2; 11 nucleotides agree with TRBD2. This CDR3 has 18 amino acids. Trimming at V came to 1 base and at J to 5 bases, leaving 12 bases not matched to a gene. The germline V gene encodes CDR1 SGHTA and CDR2 FQGNSA. The CDR3 coding sequence is TGTGCCAGCAGCTTAGATGGTAGCGGGAGGGTATCGCGGGAGACCCAGTACTTC. It codes for CASSLDGSGRVSRETQYF.

This clonotype was recorded a few times. The V gene is TRBV20-1, the J gene TRBJ1-5; 9 nucleotides match TRBD1. V lost 7 bases to trimming and J lost 0 bases; unmatched junction nucleotides: 1. Germline CDR1 and CDR2: DFQATT and SNEGSKA (reference sequence). CDR3 length: 13 amino acids. The CDR3 reads CSGQGDSNQPQHF. DNA for the CDR3: TGCAGTGGACAGGGGGATAGCAATCAGCCCCAGCATTTT.

The J gene is TRBJ1-4, the V gene TRBV7-3, with a weak D call TRBD1 (6 bases). The CDR3 has 15 amino acids. Germline V gene data show CDR1 as SGHTA and CDR2 as FQGTGA. With 4 bases removed from V and 3 bases from J, the gap between germline ends came to 12 bases. The CDR3 loop is CASSSQGLSNEKLFF. Written as DNA, the CDR3 is TGTGCCAGCAGCTCGCAGGGGCTATCTAATGAAAAACTGTTTTTT.

The chain employs TRBV29-1 and TRBJ2-7; the D gene could be TRBD1 or TRBD2 (6 bases each). CDR1 and CDR2 (germline): SQVTM, ANQGSEA. The CDR3 extends over 16 amino acids. Deletions cut 4 bases from V and 5 bases from J, with 24 bases between. In DNA, the CDR3 is TGCAGCGTTGCCCCCGAAGTCGGGGGCAAGAAACACGAGCAGTACTTC. Its protein is CSVAPEVGGKKHEQYF.

This clonotype was picked up a small number of times. The rearrangement links TRBV5-5 to TRBJ2-7; 7 bases fit TRBD1. The CDR3 loop spans 14 amino acids. Trimming removed 0 bases from V and 4 bases from J; junction bases left unmatched: 4. Germline CDR1 SGHKS, CDR2 YYEKEE (reference sequence). The CDR3 spells CASSLEGRGYEQYF. In nucleotides, the CDR3 is TGTGCCAGCAGCTTGGAAGGCAGGGGGTACGAGCAGTACTTC.